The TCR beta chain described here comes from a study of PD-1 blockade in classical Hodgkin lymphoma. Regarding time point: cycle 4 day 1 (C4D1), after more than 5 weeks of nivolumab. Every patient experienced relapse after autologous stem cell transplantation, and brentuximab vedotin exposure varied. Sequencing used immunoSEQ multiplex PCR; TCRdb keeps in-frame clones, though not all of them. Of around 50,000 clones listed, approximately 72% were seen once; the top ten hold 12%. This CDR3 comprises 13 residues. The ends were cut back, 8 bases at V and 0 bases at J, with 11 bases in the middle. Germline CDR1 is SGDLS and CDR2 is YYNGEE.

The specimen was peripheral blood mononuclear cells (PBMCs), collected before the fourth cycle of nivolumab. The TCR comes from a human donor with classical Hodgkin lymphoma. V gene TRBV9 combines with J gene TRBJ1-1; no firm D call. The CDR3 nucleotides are TGTGCCAGTTCACGGTTGATGAACACTGAAGCTTTCTTT. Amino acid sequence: CASSRLMNTEAFF.